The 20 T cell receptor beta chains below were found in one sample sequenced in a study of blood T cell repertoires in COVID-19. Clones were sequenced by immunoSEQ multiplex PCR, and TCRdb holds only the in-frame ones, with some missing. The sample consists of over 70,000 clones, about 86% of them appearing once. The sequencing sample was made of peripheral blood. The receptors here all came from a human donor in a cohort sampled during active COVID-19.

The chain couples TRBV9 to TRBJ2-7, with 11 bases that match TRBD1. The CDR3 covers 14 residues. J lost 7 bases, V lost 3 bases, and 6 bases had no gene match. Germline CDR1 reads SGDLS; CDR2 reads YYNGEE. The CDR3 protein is CASSAGQGVWEQYF. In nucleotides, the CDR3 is TGTGCCAGCAGCGCGGGACAGGGGGTATGGGAGCAGTACTTC.

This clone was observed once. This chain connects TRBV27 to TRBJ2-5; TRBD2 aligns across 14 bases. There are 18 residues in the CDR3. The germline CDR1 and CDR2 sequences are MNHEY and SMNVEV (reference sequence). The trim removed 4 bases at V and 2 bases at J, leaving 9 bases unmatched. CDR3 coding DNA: TGTGCCAGCAGTTCGGGACTAGCGGGAGCGGACATACAAGAGACCCAGTACTTC. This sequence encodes CASSSGLAGADIQETQYF.

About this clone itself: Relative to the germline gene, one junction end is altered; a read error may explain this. The chain's CDR3 is CASSRPGTSGSRLF. CDR3 DNA sequence: TGTGCCAGCAGCCGACCCGGGACTAGCGGGAGCCGGCTCTTC. The chain carries TRBV5-4 and TRBJ2-1; 14 positions match TRBD2. In germline, CDR1 is SGHNT, CDR2 YYREEE (reference sequence). This CDR3 is 14 amino acids long. Variable domain in full (rest from reference TRBV5-4 and TRBJ2-1): ETGVTQSPTHLIKTRGQQVTLRCSSQSGHNTVSWYQQALGQGPQFIFQYYREEENGRGNFPPRFSGLQFPNYSSELNVNALELDDSALYLCASSRPGTSGSRLFGPGTRLTVL.

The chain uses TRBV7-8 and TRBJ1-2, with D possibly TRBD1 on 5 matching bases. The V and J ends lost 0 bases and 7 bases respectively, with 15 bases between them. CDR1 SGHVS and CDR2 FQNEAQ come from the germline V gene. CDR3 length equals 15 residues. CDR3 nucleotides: TGTGCCAGCAGCTTAGCGCCGGCAGGGAACGGTGGCTACACCTTC. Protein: CASSLAPAGNGGYTF.

The CDR3 sequence is CASSLTSSPTGGGNEQYF. For the CDR3, the DNA is TGTGCCAGCAGTTTAACCTCATCCCCGACAGGGGGCGGAAACGAGCAGTACTTC. The chain couples TRBV27 to TRBJ2-7, with 10 nucleotides matching TRBD1. The CDR3 covers 18 residues. Germline CDR1 and CDR2: MNHEY and SMNVEV (reference sequence). After removal of 2 bases from V and 5 bases from J, the junction contained 15 bases not matched to a gene.

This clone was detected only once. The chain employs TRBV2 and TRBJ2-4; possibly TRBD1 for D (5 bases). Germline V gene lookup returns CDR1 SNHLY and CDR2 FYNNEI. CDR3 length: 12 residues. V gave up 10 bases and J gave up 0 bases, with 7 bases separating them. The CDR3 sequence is CATQGAKNIQYF. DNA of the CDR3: TGTGCCACCCAGGGAGCCAAAAACATTCAGTACTTC.

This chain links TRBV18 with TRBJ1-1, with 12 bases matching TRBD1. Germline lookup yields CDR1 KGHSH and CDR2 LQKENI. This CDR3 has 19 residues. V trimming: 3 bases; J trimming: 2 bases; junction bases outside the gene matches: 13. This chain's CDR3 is CASSPLVSGTGGKNTEAFF. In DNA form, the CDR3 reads TGTGCCAGCTCACCGCTAGTTTCCGGGACAGGGGGCAAAAACACTGAAGCTTTCTTT.

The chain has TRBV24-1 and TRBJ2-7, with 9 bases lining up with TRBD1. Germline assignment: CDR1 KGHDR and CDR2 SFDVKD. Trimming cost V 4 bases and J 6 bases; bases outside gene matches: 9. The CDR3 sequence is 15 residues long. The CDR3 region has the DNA TGTGCCACCAGTGAGTCCGGGACAGGGCAGGTCGAGCAGTACTTC. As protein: CATSESGTGQVEQYF.

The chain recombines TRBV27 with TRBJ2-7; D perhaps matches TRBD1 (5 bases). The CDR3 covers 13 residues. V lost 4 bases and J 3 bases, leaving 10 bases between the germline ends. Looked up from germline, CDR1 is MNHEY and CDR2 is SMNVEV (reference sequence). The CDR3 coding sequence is TGTGCCAGCAGTTCAGGGTACGGCTACGAGCAGTACTTC. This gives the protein CASSSGYGYEQYF.

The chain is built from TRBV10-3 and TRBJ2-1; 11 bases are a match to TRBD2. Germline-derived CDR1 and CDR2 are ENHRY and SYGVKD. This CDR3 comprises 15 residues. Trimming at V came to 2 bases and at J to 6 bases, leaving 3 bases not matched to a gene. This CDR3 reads CAISETLAGGNEQFF. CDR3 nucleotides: TGTGCCATCAGTGAGACCCTAGCGGGGGGCAATGAGCAGTTCTTC.

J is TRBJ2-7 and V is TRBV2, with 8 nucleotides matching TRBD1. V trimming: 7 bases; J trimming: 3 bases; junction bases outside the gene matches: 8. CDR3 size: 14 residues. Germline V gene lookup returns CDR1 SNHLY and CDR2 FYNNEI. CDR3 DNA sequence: TGTGCCAGCACCCGGACAGGGAGAGGCTACGAGCAGTACTTC. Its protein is CASTRTGRGYEQYF.

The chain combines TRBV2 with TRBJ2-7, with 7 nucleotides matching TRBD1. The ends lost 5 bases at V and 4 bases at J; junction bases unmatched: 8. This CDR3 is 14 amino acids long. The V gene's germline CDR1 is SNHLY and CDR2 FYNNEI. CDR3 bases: TGTGCCAGCAGTCCACAGGGGCTGGGGTACGAGCAGTACTTC. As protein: CASSPQGLGYEQYF.

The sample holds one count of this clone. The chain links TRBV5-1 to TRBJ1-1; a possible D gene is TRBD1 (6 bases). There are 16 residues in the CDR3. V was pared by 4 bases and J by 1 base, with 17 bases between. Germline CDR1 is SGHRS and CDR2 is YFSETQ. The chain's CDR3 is CASSADPGTTNTEAFF. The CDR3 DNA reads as TGCGCCAGCAGCGCGGACCCGGGGACAACGAACACTGAAGCTTTCTTT.

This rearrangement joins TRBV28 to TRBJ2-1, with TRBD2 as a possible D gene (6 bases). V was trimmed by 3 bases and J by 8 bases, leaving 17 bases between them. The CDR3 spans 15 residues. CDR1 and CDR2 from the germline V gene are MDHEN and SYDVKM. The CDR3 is CASSFTSPSVYEQFF. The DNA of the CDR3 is TGTGCCAGCAGTTTTACTAGCCCCTCTGTCTATGAGCAGTTCTTC.

CDR3 amino acids: CASSPPGTGFENQPQHF. The CDR3 DNA follows: TGTGCCAGCTCACCCCCCGGGACAGGGTTTGAAAATCAGCCCCAGCATTTT. The chain uses TRBV18 and TRBJ1-5; 9 nucleotides align to TRBD1. This CDR3 is 17 amino acids long. The V and J ends lost 3 bases and 4 bases, in that order; junction bases with no gene match: 10. Germline-derived CDR1 and CDR2 are KGHSH and LQKENI.

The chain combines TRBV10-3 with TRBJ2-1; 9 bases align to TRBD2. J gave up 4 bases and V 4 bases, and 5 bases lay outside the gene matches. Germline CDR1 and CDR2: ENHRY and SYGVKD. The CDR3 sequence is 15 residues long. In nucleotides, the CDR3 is TGTGCCATCAGTGCTGGGCTAGCGGGGTACAATGAGCAGTTCTTC. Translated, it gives CAISAGLAGYNEQFF.

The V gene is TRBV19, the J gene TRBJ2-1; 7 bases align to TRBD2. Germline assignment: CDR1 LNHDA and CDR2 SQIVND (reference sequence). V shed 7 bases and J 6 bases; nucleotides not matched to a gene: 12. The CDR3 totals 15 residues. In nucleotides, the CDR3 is TGTGCCAGTAAAGAAAGCGGGATAAACTTCAATGAGCAGTTCTTC. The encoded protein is CASKESGINFNEQFF.

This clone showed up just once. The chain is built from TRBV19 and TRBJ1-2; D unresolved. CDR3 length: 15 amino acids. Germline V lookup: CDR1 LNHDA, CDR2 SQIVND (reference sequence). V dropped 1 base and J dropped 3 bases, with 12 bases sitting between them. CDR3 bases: TGTGCCAGTAGTATAGCGGCGGGGTCATACTATGGCTACACCTTC. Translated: CASSIAAGSYYGYTF.

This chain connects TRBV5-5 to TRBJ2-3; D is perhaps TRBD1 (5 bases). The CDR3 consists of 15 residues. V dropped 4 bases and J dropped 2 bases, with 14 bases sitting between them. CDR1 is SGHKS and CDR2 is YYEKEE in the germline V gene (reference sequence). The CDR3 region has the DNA TGTGCCAGCAGCCCGACAGATTACTTCACAGATACGCAGTATTTT. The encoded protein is CASSPTDYFTDTQYF.

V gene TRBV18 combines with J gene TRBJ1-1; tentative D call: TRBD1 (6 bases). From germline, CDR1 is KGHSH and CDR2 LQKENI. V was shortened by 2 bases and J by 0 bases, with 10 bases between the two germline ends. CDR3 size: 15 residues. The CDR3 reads CASSPGQILNTEAFF. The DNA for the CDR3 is TGTGCCAGCTCACCAGGACAGATATTGAACACTGAAGCTTTCTTT. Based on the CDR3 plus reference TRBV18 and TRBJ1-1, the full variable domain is NAGVMQNPRHLVRRRGQEARLRCSPMKGHSHVYWYRQLPEEGLKFMVYLQKENIIDESGMPKERFSAEFPKEGPSILRIQQVVRGDSAAYFCASSPGQILNTEAFFGQGTRLTVV.